The 12 T cell receptor beta chains in this list originate from one sample, sequenced in a study of T-cell memory formation after mild COVID-19. TCRdb re-analysed the 5' RACE reads in MiXCR, keeping a single row per CDR3 protein. This table has hundreds of thousands of distinct CDR3 sequences, about a fifth appearing once. Sample: PBMCs or a T cell subset sorted from them (not recorded which). The receptor set was obtained from an adult woman who had mild COVID-19 (a few samples of this study predate the infection). Cell type and time point are not known.

The gene calls are TRBV18 and TRBJ1-3; the match to TRBD1 covers 9 bases. The germline gives CDR1 KGHSH, CDR2 LQKENI. V dropped 8 bases and J dropped 2; count of bases not matched to a gene: 4. The CDR3 runs to 14 residues. The CDR3 sequence is CASGTGGAGNTIYF. The CDR3 nucleotides read TGTGCCAGCGGTACAGGGGGCGCTGGAAACACCATATATTTT.

The J gene is TRBJ2-3, the V gene TRBV24-1, with 7 nucleotides matching TRBD1. The CDR3 totals 14 residues. The trim removed 7 bases at V and 0 bases at J, leaving 3 bases unmatched. Germline values: CDR1 KGHDR, CDR2 SFDVKD. CDR3 sequence reads: CATSLQGSTDTQYF. For the CDR3, the DNA is TGTGCCACCAGCCTACAGGGGAGCACAGATACGCAGTATTTT.

The J gene is TRBJ2-1, the V gene TRBV7-9; D is uncertain. Germline loops: CDR1 SEHNR, CDR2 FQNEAQ (reference sequence). The CDR3 loop spans 15 amino acids. Trimming took off 4 bases at V and 6 bases at J, with 16 bases between the two ends. Here the CDR3 DNA reads TGTGCCAGCAGCTACGGCCTATCTCCCGTCAATGAGCAGTTCTTC. It yields the protein CASSYGLSPVNEQFF.

This sequence joins TRBV7-2 and TRBJ2-1; D tentatively reads TRBD1 or TRBD2 (7 bases each). Germline CDR1 reads SGHTA; CDR2 reads FQGNSA. The V gene lost 6 bases and the J gene lost 7 bases, with 22 bases spanning the gap. This CDR3 spans 16 amino acids. The CDR3: CASRGPPGGARNEQFF. The CDR3 nucleotides are TGTGCCAGCAGGGGACCCCCAGGGGGGGCCCGGAATGAGCAGTTCTTC.

This clonotype occurred many times. The V and J genes are TRBV6-2 or TRBV6-3 and TRBJ2-5; D is perhaps TRBD1 (6 bases). The CDR3 loop spans 15 amino acids. CDR1 is MNHEY, CDR2 SVGEGT, per germline. The germline V and J ends were trimmed by 5 bases and 3 bases, with 16 bases remaining between them. Here the CDR3 DNA reads TGTGCCAGCAGTACCCTAGGGACACCGAAAGAGACCCAGTACTTC. It yields the protein CASSTLGTPKETQYF.

The chain carries TRBV6-6 and TRBJ2-7; a weak D match, TRBD1 (5 bases). CDR1 and CDR2 from the germline V gene are MNHNY and SVGAGI (reference sequence). The germline V and J ends were trimmed by 3 bases and 9 bases, with 12 bases remaining between them. The CDR3 length is 12 residues. The CDR3 loop reads CASSYVQGGQYF. CDR3 sequence (DNA): TGTGCCAGCAGTTATGTCCAGGGCGGGCAGTACTTC.

This clonotype was picked up a small number of times. V gene TRBV9 combines with J gene TRBJ2-7; a possible D gene is TRBD1 (5 bases). V shed 2 bases and J shed 2 bases, with 11 bases lying between them. Germline CDR1 is SGDLS and CDR2 is YYNGEE. The CDR3 contains 14 residues. The CDR3 region has the DNA TGTGCCAGCAGCGTCAGGGATATAGCCTACGAGCAGTACTTC. It encodes CASSVRDIAYEQYF.

This clonotype was observed a handful of times. This rearrangement joins TRBV24-1 to TRBJ2-6, with 9 bases fitting TRBD1. Trimming at V came to 3 bases and at J to 2 bases, leaving 4 bases not matched to a gene. Looked up from germline, CDR1 is KGHDR and CDR2 is SFDVKD. The length of the CDR3 is 17 residues. CDR3 residues: CATSDPGQGAGANVLTF. The CDR3 DNA sequence: TGTGCCACCAGTGATCCGGGACAGGGAGCTGGGGCCAACGTCCTGACTTTC.

The chain uses TRBV7-9 and TRBJ2-7, with 9 positions matching TRBD2. Trimming at V came to 1 base and at J to 0 bases, leaving 4 bases not matched to a gene. The CDR3 is 16 residues long. The germline CDR1 and CDR2 sequences are SEHNR and FQNEAQ (reference sequence). CDR3 loop: CASSLGLAELSYEQYF. CDR3 DNA: TGTGCCAGCAGCTTAGGACTAGCGGAGCTCTCCTACGAGCAGTACTTC.

This chain joins TRBV5-1 and TRBJ1-2, with D possibly being TRBD1 (5 bases). Per germline, CDR1 SGHRS and CDR2 YFSETQ. Trimming took off 2 bases at V and 4 bases at J, with 9 bases between the two ends. This CDR3 region has 13 residues. The CDR3 loop is CASSFDSTYGYTF. DNA for the CDR3: TGCGCCAGCAGCTTCGACAGCACCTATGGCTACACCTTC.

The chain is built from TRBV7-9 and TRBJ2-3, with D unclear. From germline, CDR1 is SEHNR and CDR2 FQNEAQ (reference sequence). Trimming took 5 bases from V and 2 from J, leaving 14 bases between them. This CDR3 region has 15 residues. CDR3 coding DNA: TGTGCCAGCAGCCAGAGACCCACGGACACAGATACGCAGTATTTT. This codes for CASSQRPTDTDTQYF.

This clonotype was seen a few times. The chain has TRBV6-1 and TRBJ1-2, with 10 bases that match TRBD1. The V gene's germline CDR1 is MNHNS and CDR2 SASEGT. The V gene end was trimmed by 6 bases and the J gene end by 8 bases; junction bases not matched to a gene: 12. CDR3 size: 15 residues. In DNA form, the CDR3 reads TGTGCCAGCAGCGAGTCGGGACAGGGGTATGACGGCTACACCTTC. Translation gives CASSESGQGYDGYTF.